This entry describes one T cell receptor beta chain. In the PCR, 60 Vbeta and 13 Jbeta primers were used. Clones were sequenced by immunoSEQ multiplex PCR, and TCRdb holds only the in-frame ones, with some missing. The sample includes about 62,000 clones, around 87% seen only once; the top ten take over 1.1%. The record originates from a study of cytomegalovirus exposure and HLA in healthy donors. This sequence was found in a young man in good health and CMV-seronegative. Sequencing was done on a sample of PBMCs.

CDR3 nucleotide sequence: TGTGCCAGCAGTTCCGGACAGGGGGGGAACACTGAAGCTTTCTTT. Its translation: CASSSGQGGNTEAFF. The gene calls are TRBV27 and TRBJ1-1, with 10 bases matching TRBD1. Germline V lookup: CDR1 MNHEY, CDR2 SMNVEV (reference sequence). J lost 1 base, V lost 4 bases, and 3 bases had no gene match. This CDR3 comprises 15 residues.